The 27 T cell receptor beta chains below were found in one sample sequenced in a study of identical twins (dated by TCRdb to about 2016). The method behind the library was 5' RACE. Sequencing took place on an Illumina HiSeq 2000. TCRdb ran its own pipeline on the public reads, namely fastp trimming at Q25 and MiXCR clone calling, and kept in-frame beta chains. Identical CDR3 protein sequences are pooled into one entry, listed with their most common genes and DNA. Here the sample has approximately 890,000 distinct CDR3 sequences; more than 9% occur a single time. In total, the top ten clones hold under 2% of the sample. This same sample was also part of a study on yellow fever vaccine responses in identical twins.

Input material: PBMCs. These TCRs come from a woman under 30 in good health.

The V call is TRBV20-1, the J call TRBJ2-3; D gene unclear. The CDR3 runs 13 residues. Germline CDR1 is DFQATT and CDR2 is SNEGSKA (reference sequence). V lost 8 bases, J lost 4 bases, and 16 bases lay in between. CDR3 in amino acids: CSRDAYVADTQYF. In nucleotides, the CDR3 is TGCAGTCGAGACGCGTATGTGGCAGATACGCAGTATTTT.

The V and J genes are TRBV12-3 or TRBV12-4 and TRBJ2-1; 14 positions match TRBD2. The CDR3 sequence is 16 residues long. V dropped 7 bases and J dropped 10; count of bases not matched to a gene: 12. CDR3 sequence (DNA): TGTGCCAGCATCATCCTGGGACTAGCGGGAGAAGGGGAGCAGTTCTTC. Protein: CASIILGLAGEGEQFF.

This clonotype was counted only a few times. The chain links TRBV27 to TRBJ2-3; 11 positions match TRBD2. Trimming at V came to 5 bases and at J to 2 bases, leaving 15 bases not matched to a gene. The length of the CDR3 is 19 residues. The germline V gene encodes CDR1 MNHEY and CDR2 SMNVEV (reference sequence). This CDR3 is CASSLRLNPGLAATDTQYF. In nucleotides, the CDR3 is TGTGCCAGCAGTCTTCGACTAAATCCGGGACTAGCGGCCACAGATACGCAGTATTTT.

This clonotype was found many times. The V gene is TRBV5-1, the J gene TRBJ1-6; 7 bases are shared with TRBD1. Germline V lookup: CDR1 SGHRS, CDR2 YFSETQ. The CDR3 runs to 14 residues. The J segment lost 8 bases and the V segment lost 2 bases, leaving 4 bases of the junction unmatched. This CDR3 is CASSFGTDYSPLHF. The CDR3 DNA reads as TGCGCCAGCAGCTTTGGGACAGACTATTCACCCCTCCACTTT.

The sample holds a few counts of this clonotype. J is TRBJ2-2 and V is TRBV20-1; unclear D gene. There are 17 residues in the CDR3. V was clipped by 0 bases and J by 0 bases, with 14 bases between them. The germline gives CDR1 DFQATT, CDR2 SNEGSKA (reference sequence). CDR3 nucleotide sequence: TGCAGTGCTAGAGATGAGCTCGGCTACCCGAACACCGGGGAGCTGTTTTTT. This translates into CSARDELGYPNTGELFF.

This clonotype was recorded many times. This chain links TRBV12-3 or TRBV12-4 with TRBJ2-2; D gene ambiguous. Trimming took 3 bases from V and 5 from J, leaving 10 bases between them. The CDR3 extends over 14 amino acids. CDR3: CASSFVGSTGELFF. DNA of the CDR3: TGTGCCAGCAGTTTCGTAGGGTCGACCGGGGAGCTGTTTTTT.

V is TRBV10-3 and J is TRBJ2-1, with 12 bases that match TRBD1. Germline V lookup: CDR1 ENHRY, CDR2 SYGVKD. The J segment lost 9 bases and the V segment lost 5 bases, leaving 5 bases of the junction unmatched. CDR3 size: 14 residues. Written as DNA, the CDR3 is TGTGCCATCAGTACGGGACAGGGGGCTGGTGAGCAGTTCTTC. The encoded protein is CAISTGQGAGEQFF.

This clonotype appeared a few times. The J gene is TRBJ2-3, the V gene TRBV11-2; TRBD1 agrees at 8 bases. V lost 5 bases, J lost 3 bases, and 7 bases stayed unmatched. The CDR3 consists of 15 residues. Germline CDR1 reads SGHAT; CDR2 reads FQNNGV. CDR3 nucleotide sequence: TGTGCCAGCAGCACATACAGGGGGAGGACAGATACGCAGTATTTT. Protein: CASSTYRGRTDTQYF.

The rearrangement joins TRBV5-1 to TRBJ2-5; no definite D call. The germline V and J ends were trimmed by 0 bases and 2 bases, with 8 bases remaining between them. CDR1 SGHRS and CDR2 YFSETQ come from the germline V gene. The CDR3 is made up of 14 amino acids. CDR3 sequence: CASSLALRQETQYF. CDR3 DNA: TGCGCCAGCAGCTTGGCCCTACGGCAAGAGACCCAGTACTTC.

This clonotype occurred many times. This sequence joins TRBV10-3 and TRBJ2-1; D may be TRBD1 (6 bases). V was pared by 7 bases and J by 8 bases, with 24 bases between. CDR3 length equals 16 residues. Germline V gives CDR1 ENHRY, CDR2 SYGVKD. For the CDR3, the DNA is TGTGCCATCACCGACTTGAGGGGGACAAATACCGATGAGCAGTTCTTC. It encodes CAITDLRGTNTDEQFF.

The rearrangement uses TRBV28 and TRBJ2-3; D is uncertain. The V gene's germline CDR1 is MDHEN and CDR2 SYDVKM. The ends were cut back, 7 bases at V and 6 bases at J, with 17 bases in the middle. The CDR3 runs 14 residues. As DNA, the CDR3 is TGTGCCAGCACCCTCAGGCTGACGGAGGATACGCAGTATTTT. This codes for CASTLRLTEDTQYF.

The chain combines TRBV28 with TRBJ2-7, with 8 bases identical to TRBD1. V shed 5 bases and J 2 bases; nucleotides not matched to a gene: 5. This CDR3 is 14 amino acids long. The germline V gene encodes CDR1 MDHEN and CDR2 SYDVKM. The CDR3 loop is CASSGGTGTYEQYF. Written as DNA, the CDR3 is TGTGCCAGCAGTGGGGGGACAGGAACCTACGAGCAGTACTTC.

This clonotype was counted only a few times. The chain is built from TRBV7-2 and TRBJ2-1; D unresolved. CDR1 and CDR2 (germline): SGHTA, FQGNSA. The V and J ends lost 1 base and 7 bases respectively, with 20 bases between them. The CDR3 has 17 residues. Here the CDR3 reads CASSLGGGSRFRNEQFF. CDR3 DNA sequence: TGTGCCAGCAGCTTAGGAGGCGGCAGTAGGTTTCGGAATGAGCAGTTCTTC. Drawing the rest from reference TRBV7-2 and TRBJ2-1, the complete variable domain is GAGVSQSPSNKVTEKGKDVELRCDPISGHTALYWYRQSLGQGLEFLIYFQGNSAPDKSGLPSDRFSAERTGGSVSTLTIQRTQQEDSAVYLCASSLGGGSRFRNEQFFGPGTRLTVL.

The CDR3, as DNA: TGTGCCAGCAGCCCCGGGGCCGGGTTGCACGGGGAGCTGTTTTTT. This gives the protein CASSPGAGLHGELFF. The chain is built from TRBV7-9 and TRBJ2-2; D is possibly TRBD1 or TRBD2 (5 bases each). Germline-derived CDR1 and CDR2 are SEHNR and FQNEAQ (reference sequence). CDR3 size: 15 residues. Trimming took off 5 bases at V and 7 bases at J, with 17 bases between the two ends.

This clonotype has ten or more counts. The V and J genes are TRBV4-1 and TRBJ2-1; D gene ambiguous. Germline CDR1 MGHRA, CDR2 YSYEKL. CDR3 length equals 17 residues. The V and J ends lost 0 bases and 9 bases respectively, with 21 bases between them. The CDR3, as DNA: TGCGCCAGCAGCCAAGATGGGGTAGAGTATCTCTTTTCTGAGCAGTTCTTC. Residues: CASSQDGVEYLFSEQFF.

This clonotype came up a few times. The J gene is TRBJ2-4, the V gene TRBV9, with D unresolved. CDR3 length: 13 residues. V dropped 0 bases and J dropped 9 bases, with 10 bases sitting between them. In germline, CDR1 is SGDLS, CDR2 YYNGEE. The CDR3 coding sequence is TGTGCCAGCAGCGTAGCCCCGATTGGCATTCAGTACTTC. It encodes CASSVAPIGIQYF.

This chain connects TRBV12-3 or TRBV12-4 to TRBJ1-4; tentative D call: TRBD1 (6 bases). The CDR3 runs 15 residues. Trimming left V 3 bases short and J 1 base short, with 9 bases between. CDR3 region: CASSFGGQTNEKLFF. The CDR3 coding sequence is TGTGCCAGCAGTTTCGGGGGGCAAACTAATGAAAAACTGTTTTTT.

The chain has TRBV6-1 and TRBJ2-7; weak D call: TRBD1 (6 bases). This CDR3 spans 13 amino acids. Germline lookup yields CDR1 MNHNS and CDR2 SASEGT. V lost 4 bases, J lost 6 bases, and 13 bases lay in between. The CDR3 loop reads CASSAQGPIEQYF. CDR3 coding DNA: TGTGCCAGCAGTGCTCAGGGGCCCATCGAGCAGTACTTC.

Ten or more counts support this clonotype. The rearrangement links TRBV10-3 to TRBJ1-1; 7 bases are a match to TRBD1. The junction had 2 bases not matched to a gene; V was cut back by 0 bases and J by 1 base. CDR1 and CDR2 (germline): ENHRY, SYGVKD. CDR3 length: 15 residues. CDR3 coding DNA: TGTGCCATCAGTGAGTCCGGGACAGCGAACACTGAAGCTTTCTTT. It translates to CAISESGTANTEAFF.

The J gene is TRBJ2-1, the V gene TRBV5-1; the match to TRBD1 covers 8 bases. The germline gives CDR1 SGHRS, CDR2 YFSETQ. Germline trimming cut 0 bases from V and 0 bases from J; bases unmatched to any gene: 8. The CDR3 loop spans 18 amino acids. The CDR3: CASSLGDRGPASYNEQFF. CDR3 bases: TGCGCCAGCAGCTTGGGAGACAGGGGCCCTGCCTCCTACAATGAGCAGTTCTTC.

The rearrangement joins TRBV29-1 to TRBJ2-7, with D perhaps matching TRBD1 (6 bases). V lost 4 bases and J lost 3, with 10 bases in between. Per the germline V gene, CDR1 is SQVTM and CDR2 is ANQGSEA. The CDR3 loop spans 12 amino acids. CDR3 sequence (DNA): TGCAGCGTTGGGACCAGGGGCTACGAGCAGTACTTC. It codes for CSVGTRGYEQYF.

This clonotype appeared many times. This chain uses TRBV2 with TRBJ1-2; TRBD1 is a possible D gene (5 bases). V gave up 10 bases and J gave up 5 bases, with 14 bases separating them. In germline, CDR1 is SNHLY, CDR2 FYNNEI. This CDR3 contains 12 residues. For the CDR3, the DNA is TGTGCCACCTTCTCCGGGGCTTATGGCTACACCTTC. Translation gives CATFSGAYGYTF. The whole variable domain, filled in from reference TRBV2 and TRBJ1-2, reads EPEVTQTPSHQVTQMGQEVILRCVPISNHLYFYWYRQILGQKVEFLVSFYNNEISEKSEIFDDQFSVERPDGSNFTLKIRSTKLEDSAMYFCATFSGAYGYTFGSGTRLTVV.

This clonotype was seen ten or more times. The chain is built from TRBV3-1 and TRBJ2-3, with D perhaps matching TRBD1 or TRBD2 (9 bases each). CDR3 length: 15 amino acids. The ends were cut back, 6 bases at V and 6 bases at J, with 19 bases in the middle. Germline CDR1 LGHDT, CDR2 YNNKEL (reference sequence). CDR3 residues: CASRRSGGTGDTQYF. CDR3 DNA sequence: TGTGCCAGCAGACGAAGCGGGGGGACAGGGGATACGCAGTATTTT.

This clonotype was seen only a few times. CDR3 amino acids: CSASTASGRALGDEQFF. CDR3 in DNA: TGCAGTGCTAGTACCGCTAGCGGGAGGGCCCTAGGCGATGAGCAGTTCTTC. This chain uses TRBV20-1 with TRBJ2-1, with 12 nucleotides matching TRBD2. Germline loops: CDR1 DFQATT, CDR2 SNEGSKA (reference sequence). The V and J ends lost 3 bases and 8 bases, in that order; junction bases with no gene match: 14. CDR3 length: 17 amino acids.

This clonotype was seen ten or more times. The V gene is TRBV20-1, the J gene TRBJ2-7, with 7 bases that match TRBD2. V gave up 6 bases and J gave up 0 bases; unmatched junction bases: 17. The CDR3 is made up of 17 amino acids. Per germline, CDR1 DFQATT and CDR2 SNEGSKA (reference sequence). CDR3 DNA sequence: TGCAGTGCGAGGTCTACGCTTAGCGGGTCCAACTCCTACGAGCAGTACTTC. It specifies CSARSTLSGSNSYEQYF.

This clonotype was seen a few times. The J gene is TRBJ2-1, the V gene TRBV4-1; 10 nucleotides line up with TRBD2. Germline CDR1 is MGHRA and CDR2 is YSYEKL. Trimming removed 0 bases from V and 8 bases from J; junction bases left unmatched: 1. This CDR3 region has 14 residues. The CDR3 reads CASSQDLAGDEQFF. The CDR3 coding sequence is TGCGCCAGCAGCCAAGACCTAGCGGGAGATGAGCAGTTCTTC.

CDR3 sequence (DNA): TGTGCCAGCAGTAAAAGACTAGCGGGACAGGGAGATACGCAGTATTTT. Translated: CASSKRLAGQGDTQYF. The rearrangement uses TRBV12-3 or TRBV12-4 and TRBJ2-3; TRBD2 matches at 11 bases. The CDR3 runs 16 residues. V dropped 5 bases and J dropped 5; count of bases not matched to a gene: 9.